The T cell receptor beta chain described here comes from a study of CD8+ T cells in alopecia areata. Whole-study findings and limits: Mice gave a clearer picture of TCR sharing than patients did, possibly for HLA-related reasons.

After isolation, RNA underwent reverse transcription to generate cDNA as the sequencing template. Profiling relied on immunoSEQ multiplex PCR, and the TCRdb table lists in-frame clones only, not all of them. Of more than 2,500 clones in the sample, 79% were seen once. The treatment: oral pan-JAK inhibitor, 5-10 mg twice daily. Both peripheral blood and punch biopsies of lesional scalp skin were obtained from patients who had alopecia areata. Points on this clone: Its specificity is unknown.

The junction had 4 bases not matched to a gene; V was cut back by 2 bases and J by 1 base. The CDR3 has 16 residues. Germline-derived CDR1 and CDR2 are SGHRS and YFSETQ. The source of this sequence is a human donor with alopecia areata. The sample was skin, taken at week 24, from a patient treated with tofacitinib. The V call is TRBV5-1, the J call TRBJ2-2, with 8 positions matching TRBD2. For the CDR3, the DNA is TGCGCCAGCAGCTTACAGCGGGGGCGGAACACCGGGGAGCTGTTTTTT. Translated, it gives CASSLQRGRNTGELFF.